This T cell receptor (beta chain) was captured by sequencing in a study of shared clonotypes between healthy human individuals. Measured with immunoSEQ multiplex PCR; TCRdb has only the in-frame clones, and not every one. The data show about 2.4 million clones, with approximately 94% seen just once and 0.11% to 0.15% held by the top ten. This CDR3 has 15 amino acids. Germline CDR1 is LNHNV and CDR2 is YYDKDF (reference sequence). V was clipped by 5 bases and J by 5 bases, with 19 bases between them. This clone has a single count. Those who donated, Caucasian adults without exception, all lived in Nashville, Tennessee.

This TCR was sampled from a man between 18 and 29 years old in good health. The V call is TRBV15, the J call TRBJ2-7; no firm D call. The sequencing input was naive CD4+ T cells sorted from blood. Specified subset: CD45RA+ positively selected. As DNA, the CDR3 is TGTGCCACCAGCGCTCAGAGTAAAGGGTCCAACGAGCAGTACTTC. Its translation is CATSAQSKGSNEQYF.